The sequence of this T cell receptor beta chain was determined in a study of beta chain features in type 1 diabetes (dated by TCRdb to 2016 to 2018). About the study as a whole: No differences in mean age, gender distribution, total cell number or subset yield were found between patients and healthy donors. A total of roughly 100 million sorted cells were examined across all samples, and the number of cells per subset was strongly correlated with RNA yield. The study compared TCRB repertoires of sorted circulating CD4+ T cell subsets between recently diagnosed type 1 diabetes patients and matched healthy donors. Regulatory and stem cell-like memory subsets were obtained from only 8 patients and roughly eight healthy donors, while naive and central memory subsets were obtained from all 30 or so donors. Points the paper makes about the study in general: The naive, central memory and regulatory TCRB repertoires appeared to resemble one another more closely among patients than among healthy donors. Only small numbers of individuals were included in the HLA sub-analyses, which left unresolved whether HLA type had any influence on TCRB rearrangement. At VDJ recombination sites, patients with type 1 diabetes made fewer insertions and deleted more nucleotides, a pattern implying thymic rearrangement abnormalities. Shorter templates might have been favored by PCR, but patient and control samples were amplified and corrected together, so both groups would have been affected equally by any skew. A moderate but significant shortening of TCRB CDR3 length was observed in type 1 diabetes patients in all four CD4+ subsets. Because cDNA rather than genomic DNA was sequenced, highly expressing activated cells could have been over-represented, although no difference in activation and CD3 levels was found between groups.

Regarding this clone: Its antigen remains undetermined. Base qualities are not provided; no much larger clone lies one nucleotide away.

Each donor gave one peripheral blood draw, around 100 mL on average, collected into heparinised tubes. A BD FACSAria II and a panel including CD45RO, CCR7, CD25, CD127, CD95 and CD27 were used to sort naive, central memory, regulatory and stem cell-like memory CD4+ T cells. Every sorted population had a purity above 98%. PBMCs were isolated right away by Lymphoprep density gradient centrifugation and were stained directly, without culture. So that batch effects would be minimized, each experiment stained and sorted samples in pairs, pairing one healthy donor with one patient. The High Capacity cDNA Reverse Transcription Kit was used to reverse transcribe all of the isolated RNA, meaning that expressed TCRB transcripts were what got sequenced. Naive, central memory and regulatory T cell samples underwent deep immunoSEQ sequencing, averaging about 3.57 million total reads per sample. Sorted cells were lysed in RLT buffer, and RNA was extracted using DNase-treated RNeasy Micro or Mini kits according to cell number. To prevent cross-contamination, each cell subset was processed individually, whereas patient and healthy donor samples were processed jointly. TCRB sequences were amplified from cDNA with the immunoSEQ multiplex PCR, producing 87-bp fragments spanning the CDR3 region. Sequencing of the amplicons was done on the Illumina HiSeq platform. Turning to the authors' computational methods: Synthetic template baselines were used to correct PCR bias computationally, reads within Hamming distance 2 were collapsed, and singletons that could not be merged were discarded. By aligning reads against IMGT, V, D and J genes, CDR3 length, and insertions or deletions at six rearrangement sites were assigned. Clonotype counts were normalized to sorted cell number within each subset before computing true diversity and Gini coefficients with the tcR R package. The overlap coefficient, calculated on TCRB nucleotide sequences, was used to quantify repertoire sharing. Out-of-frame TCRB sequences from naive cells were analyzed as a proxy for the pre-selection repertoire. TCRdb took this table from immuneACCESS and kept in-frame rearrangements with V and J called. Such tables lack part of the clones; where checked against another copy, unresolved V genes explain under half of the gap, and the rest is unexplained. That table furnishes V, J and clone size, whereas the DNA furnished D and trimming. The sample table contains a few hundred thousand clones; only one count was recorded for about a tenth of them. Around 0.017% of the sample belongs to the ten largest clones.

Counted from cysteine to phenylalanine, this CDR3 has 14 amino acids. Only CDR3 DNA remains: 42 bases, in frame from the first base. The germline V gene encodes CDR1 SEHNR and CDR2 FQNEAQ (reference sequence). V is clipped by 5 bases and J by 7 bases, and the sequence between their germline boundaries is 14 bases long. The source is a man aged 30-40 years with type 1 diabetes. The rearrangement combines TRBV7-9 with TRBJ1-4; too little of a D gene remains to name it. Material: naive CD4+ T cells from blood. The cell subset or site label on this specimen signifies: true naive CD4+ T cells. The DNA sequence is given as TGTGCCAGCAGCCCTAGGAACGAGGGTGAAAAACTGTTTTTT. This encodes CASSPRNEGEKLFF. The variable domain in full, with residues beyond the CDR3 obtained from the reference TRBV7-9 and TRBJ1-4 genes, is DTGVSQNPRHKITKRGQNVTFRCDPISEHNRLYWYRQTLGQGPEFLTYFQNEAQLEKSRLLSDRFSAERPKGSFSTLEIQRTEQGDSAMYLCASSPRNEGEKLFFGSGTQLSVL.